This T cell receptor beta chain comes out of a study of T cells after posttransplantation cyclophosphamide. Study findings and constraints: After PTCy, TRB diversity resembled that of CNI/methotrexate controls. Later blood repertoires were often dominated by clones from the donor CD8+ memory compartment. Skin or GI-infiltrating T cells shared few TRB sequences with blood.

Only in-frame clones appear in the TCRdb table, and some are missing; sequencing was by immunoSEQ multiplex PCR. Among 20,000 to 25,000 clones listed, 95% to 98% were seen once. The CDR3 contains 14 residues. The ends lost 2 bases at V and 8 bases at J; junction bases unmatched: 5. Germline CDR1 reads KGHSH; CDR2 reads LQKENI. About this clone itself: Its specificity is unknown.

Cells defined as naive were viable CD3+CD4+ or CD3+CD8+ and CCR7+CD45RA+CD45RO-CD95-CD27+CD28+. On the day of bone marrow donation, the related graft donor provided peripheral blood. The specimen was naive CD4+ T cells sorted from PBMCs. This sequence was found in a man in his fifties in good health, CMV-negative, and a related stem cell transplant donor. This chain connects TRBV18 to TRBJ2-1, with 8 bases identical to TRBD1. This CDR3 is CASSPTPGGDEQFF. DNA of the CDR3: TGTGCCAGCTCACCAACCCCAGGGGGCGATGAGCAGTTCTTC.